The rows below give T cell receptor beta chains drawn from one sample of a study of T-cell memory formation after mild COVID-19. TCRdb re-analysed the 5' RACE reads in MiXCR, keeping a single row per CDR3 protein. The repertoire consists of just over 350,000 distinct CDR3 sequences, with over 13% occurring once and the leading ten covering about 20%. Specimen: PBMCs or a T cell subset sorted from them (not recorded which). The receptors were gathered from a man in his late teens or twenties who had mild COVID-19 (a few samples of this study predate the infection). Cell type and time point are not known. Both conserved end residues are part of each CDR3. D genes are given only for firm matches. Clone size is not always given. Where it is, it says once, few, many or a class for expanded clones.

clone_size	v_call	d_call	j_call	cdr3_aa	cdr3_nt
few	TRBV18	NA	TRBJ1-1	CASSGRSNTEAFF	TGTGCCAGCTCAGGACGGTCGAACACTGAAGCTTTCTTT
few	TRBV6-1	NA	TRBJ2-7	CASSREKFTSYEQYF	TGTGCCAGCAGTAGAGAAAAGTTTACTTCCTACGAGCAGTACTTC
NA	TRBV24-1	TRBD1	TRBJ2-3	CATSDPGQATDTQYF	TGTGCCACCAGTGACCCGGGACAGGCCACAGATACGCAGTATTTT
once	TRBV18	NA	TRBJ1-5	CASSPGSYLQPQHF	TGTGCCAGCTCACCAGGCAGTTATCTACAGCCCCAGCATTTT
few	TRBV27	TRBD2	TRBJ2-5	CASSLASGGLTGETQYF	TGTGCCAGCAGTTTGGCTAGCGGGGGCCTAACTGGGGAGACCCAGTACTTC
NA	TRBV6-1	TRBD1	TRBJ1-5	CASSDPGQVQPQHF	TGTGCCAGCAGTGATCCGGGACAGGTACAGCCCCAGCATTTT
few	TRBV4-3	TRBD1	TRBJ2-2	CASSQQGAGGELFF	TGCGCCAGCAGCCAACAGGGGGCCGGCGGGGAGCTGTTTTTT
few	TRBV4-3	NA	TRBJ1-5	CASSEGVGQPQHF	TGCGCCAGCAGCGAGGGGGTGGGTCAGCCCCAGCATTTT
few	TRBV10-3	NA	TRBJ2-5	CAIRGSGKQETQYF	TGTGCCATCAGGGGGTCCGGCAAACAAGAGACCCAGTACTTC
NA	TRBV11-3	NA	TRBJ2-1	CASSFRQDNEQFF	TGTGCCAGCAGCTTCCGACAGGACAATGAGCAGTTCTTC
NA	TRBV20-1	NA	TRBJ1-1	CSASRVEAFF	TGCAGTGCGTCGAGGGTGGAAGCTTTCTTT
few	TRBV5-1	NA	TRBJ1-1	CASSLNRVMNTEAFF	TGCGCCAGCAGCTTGAACAGGGTCATGAACACTGAAGCTTTCTTT
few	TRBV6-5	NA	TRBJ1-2	CASSYAAEDYGYTF	TGTGCCAGCAGTTACGCAGCGGAAGACTATGGCTACACCTTC
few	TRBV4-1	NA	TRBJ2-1	CASSQRTALGGTYNEQFF	TGCGCCAGCAGCCAACGGACGGCCCTAGGTGGAACCTACAATGAGCAGTTCTTC
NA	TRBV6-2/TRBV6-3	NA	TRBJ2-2	CASRPQGRVTGELFF	TGTGCCAGCAGGCCACAGGGACGGGTCACCGGGGAGCTGTTTTTT
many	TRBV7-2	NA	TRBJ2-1	CAGSGPQAEQFF	TGTGCCGGATCCGGGCCCCAGGCCGAGCAGTTCTTC